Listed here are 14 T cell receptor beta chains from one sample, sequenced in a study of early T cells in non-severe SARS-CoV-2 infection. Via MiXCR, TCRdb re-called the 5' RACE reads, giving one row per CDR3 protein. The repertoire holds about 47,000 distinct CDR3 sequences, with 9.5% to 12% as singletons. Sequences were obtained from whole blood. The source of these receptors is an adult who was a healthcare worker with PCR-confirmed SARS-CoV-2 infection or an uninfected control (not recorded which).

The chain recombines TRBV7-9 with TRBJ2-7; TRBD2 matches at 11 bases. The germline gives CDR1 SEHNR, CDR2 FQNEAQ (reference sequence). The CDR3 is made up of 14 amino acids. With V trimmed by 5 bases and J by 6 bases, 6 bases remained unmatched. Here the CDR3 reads CASSLLAGAPEQYF. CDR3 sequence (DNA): TGTGCCAGCAGCCTACTAGCGGGAGCCCCCGAGCAGTACTTC. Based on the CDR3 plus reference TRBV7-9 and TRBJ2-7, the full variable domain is DTGVSQNPRHKITKRGQNVTFRCDPISEHNRLYWYRQTLGQGPEFLTYFQNEAQLEKSRLLSDRFSAERPKGSFSTLEIQRTEQGDSAMYLCASSLLAGAPEQYFGPGTRLTVT.

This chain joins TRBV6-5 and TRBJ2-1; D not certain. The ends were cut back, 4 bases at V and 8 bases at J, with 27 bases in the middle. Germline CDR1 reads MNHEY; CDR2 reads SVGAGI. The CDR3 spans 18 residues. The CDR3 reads CASSSPGSALAAADEQFF. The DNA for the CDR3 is TGTGCCAGCAGTTCCCCAGGTTCAGCGTTAGCCGCCGCGGATGAGCAGTTCTTC.

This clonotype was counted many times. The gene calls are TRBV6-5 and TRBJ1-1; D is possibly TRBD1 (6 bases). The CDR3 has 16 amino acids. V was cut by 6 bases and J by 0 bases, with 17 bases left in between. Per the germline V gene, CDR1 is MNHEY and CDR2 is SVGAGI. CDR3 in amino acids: CASRGDTNTMNTEAFF. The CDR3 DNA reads TGTGCCAGCAGAGGGGACACGAATACAATGAACACTGAAGCTTTCTTT.

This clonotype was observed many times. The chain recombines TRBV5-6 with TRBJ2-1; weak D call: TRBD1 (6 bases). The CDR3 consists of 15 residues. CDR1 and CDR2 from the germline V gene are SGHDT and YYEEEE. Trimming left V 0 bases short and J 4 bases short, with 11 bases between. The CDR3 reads CASSLAGVVYNEQFF. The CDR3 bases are TGTGCCAGCAGCTTGGCAGGGGTGGTGTACAATGAGCAGTTCTTC.

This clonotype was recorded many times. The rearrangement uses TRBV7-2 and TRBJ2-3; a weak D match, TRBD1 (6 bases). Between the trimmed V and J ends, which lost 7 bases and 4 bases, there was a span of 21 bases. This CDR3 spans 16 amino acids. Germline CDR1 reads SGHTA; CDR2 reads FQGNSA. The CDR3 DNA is TGTGCCAGCACCGCTAAGAGAGTGGGGGCCGCAGATACGCAGTATTTT. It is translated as CASTAKRVGAADTQYF.

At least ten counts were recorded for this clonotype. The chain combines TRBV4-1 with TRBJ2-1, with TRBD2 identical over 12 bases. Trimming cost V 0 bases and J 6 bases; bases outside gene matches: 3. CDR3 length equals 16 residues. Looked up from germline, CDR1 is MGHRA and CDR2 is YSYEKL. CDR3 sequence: CASSQETSGGPNEQFF. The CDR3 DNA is TGCGCCAGCAGCCAAGAGACTAGCGGGGGTCCCAATGAGCAGTTCTTC.

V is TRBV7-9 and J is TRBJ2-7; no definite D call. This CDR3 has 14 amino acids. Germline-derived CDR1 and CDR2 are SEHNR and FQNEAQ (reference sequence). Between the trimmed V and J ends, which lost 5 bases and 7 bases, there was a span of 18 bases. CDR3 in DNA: TGTGCCAGCAGCCACTCCCGACGGCCTAGGGAGCAGTACTTC. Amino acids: CASSHSRRPREQYF.

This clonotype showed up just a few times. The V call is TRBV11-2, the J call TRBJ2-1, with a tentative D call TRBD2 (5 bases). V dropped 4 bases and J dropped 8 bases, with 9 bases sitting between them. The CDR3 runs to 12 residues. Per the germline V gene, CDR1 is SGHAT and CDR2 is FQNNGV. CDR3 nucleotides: TGTGCCAGCAGCTCGGGCGGGTATGAGCAGTTCTTC. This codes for CASSSGGYEQFF.

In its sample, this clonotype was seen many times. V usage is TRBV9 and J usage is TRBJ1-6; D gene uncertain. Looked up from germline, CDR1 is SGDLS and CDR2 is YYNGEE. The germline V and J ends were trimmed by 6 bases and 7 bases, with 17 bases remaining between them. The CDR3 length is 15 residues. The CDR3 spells CASTLDDGVNSPLHF. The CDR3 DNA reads TGTGCCAGCACCCTCGACGATGGGGTAAATTCACCCCTCCACTTT.

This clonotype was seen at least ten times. CDR3 DNA: TGTGCCAGCACCCGGGGAAGCCGAAGCACAGATACGCAGTATTTT. It yields the protein CASTRGSRSTDTQYF. The chain recombines TRBV11-2 with TRBJ2-3; perhaps TRBD2 as D (5 bases). This CDR3 has 15 amino acids. Germline values: CDR1 SGHAT, CDR2 FQNNGV. V lost 7 bases and J 0 bases, leaving 14 bases between the germline ends.

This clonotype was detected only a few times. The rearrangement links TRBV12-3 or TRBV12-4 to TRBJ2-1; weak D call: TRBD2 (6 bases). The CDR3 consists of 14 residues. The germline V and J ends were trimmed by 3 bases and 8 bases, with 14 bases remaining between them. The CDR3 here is CASSFVGGRDEQFF. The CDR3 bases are TGTGCCAGCAGTTTCGTGGGAGGACGGGATGAGCAGTTCTTC.

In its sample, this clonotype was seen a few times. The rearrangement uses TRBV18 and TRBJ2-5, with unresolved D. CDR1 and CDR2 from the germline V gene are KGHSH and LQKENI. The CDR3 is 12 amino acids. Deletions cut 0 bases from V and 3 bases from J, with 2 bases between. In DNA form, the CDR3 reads TGTGCCAGCTCACCACCGGAAGAGACCCAGTACTTC. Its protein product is CASSPPEETQYF.

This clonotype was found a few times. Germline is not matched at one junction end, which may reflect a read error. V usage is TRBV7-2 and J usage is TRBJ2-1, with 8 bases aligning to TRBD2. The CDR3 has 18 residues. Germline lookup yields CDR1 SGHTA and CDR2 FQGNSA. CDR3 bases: TGTGTCAGCAGCTCGTTTGACCCGGGGGGGGTATTCGACAATGAGCAGTTCTTC. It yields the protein CVSSSFDPGGVFDNEQFF.

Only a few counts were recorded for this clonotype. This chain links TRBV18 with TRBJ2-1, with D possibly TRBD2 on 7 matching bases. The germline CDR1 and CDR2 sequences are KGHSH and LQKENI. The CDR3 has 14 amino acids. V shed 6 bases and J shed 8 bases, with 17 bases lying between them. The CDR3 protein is CASSWRGHGDEQFF. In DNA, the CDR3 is TGTGCCAGCTCCTGGCGGGGGCACGGGGATGAGCAGTTCTTC.